This T cell receptor (beta chain) was sequenced for a study of cytomegalovirus exposure and HLA in healthy donors. Clones were read by immunoSEQ multiplex PCR, and TCRdb kept only the in-frame ones, dropping some. The sample shows 190,000 or so clones, roughly 84% of them seen only once. This CDR3 contains 14 residues. The germline gives CDR1 SEHNR, CDR2 FQNEAQ (reference sequence). V was clipped by 5 bases and J by 8 bases, with 15 bases between them. The specimen sequenced was PBMCs. This clonotype originated in a woman aged 25 to 39 in good health and CMV-seropositive. The gene calls are TRBV7-9 and TRBJ1-4; no definite D call. CDR3: CASSKTRSGEKLFF. DNA of the CDR3: TGTGCCAGCAGCAAGACAAGGTCGGGGGAAAAACTGTTTTTT. Full variable domain (outside the CDR3, taken from reference TRBV7-9 and TRBJ1-4): DTGVSQNPRHKITKRGQNVTFRCDPISEHNRLYWYRQTLGQGPEFLTYFQNEAQLEKSRLLSDRFSAERPKGSFSTLEIQRTEQGDSAMYLCASSKTRSGEKLFFGSGTQLSVL.